What follows are 7 T cell receptor beta chains derived from one specimen sequenced in a study of naive CD8 T cells in extremely preterm neonates. Broader study findings: Preterm CDR3s were shorter than older groups', with fewer N additions and less trimming.

No antigen has been assigned to these receptors. Produced via immunoSEQ multiplex PCR; TCRdb's table is partial and in-frame only. This sample has more than 20,000 clones, with approximately 89% found just once. Preterm samples came from extremely preterm deliveries at 23-27 weeks. The sample consisted of naive CD8+ T cells from cord blood. The receptors were sampled from a boy who was born preterm.

V is TRBV5-3 and J is TRBJ1-5; 10 bases line up with TRBD1. TRBV5-3 is an ORF, and what it does is uncertain. The CDR3 has 16 amino acids. V trimming: 3 bases; J trimming: 0 bases; junction bases outside the gene matches: 3. DNA of the CDR3: TGTGCCAGAAGCTGGACAGGGGGGCATAGCAATCAGCCCCAGCATTTT. Encoded protein: CARSWTGGHSNQPQHF.

The gene calls are TRBV5-6 and TRBJ1-1; D uncertain. Germline V lookup: CDR1 SGHDT, CDR2 YYEEEE. The CDR3 consists of 13 residues. V was pared by 0 bases and J by 4 bases, with 7 bases between. The CDR3 DNA reads as TGTGCCAGCAGCTTGGACAGCGGCACTGAAGCTTTCTTT. Protein product: CASSLDSGTEAFF.

J is TRBJ2-3 and V is TRBV9, with 14 nucleotides matching TRBD2. Trimming took 0 bases from V and 2 from J; bases not matched to a gene: 8. This CDR3 is built from 19 residues. Germline V CDR1 and CDR2: SGDLS, YYNGEE. As DNA, the CDR3 is TGTGCCAGCAGCGTAGGAGGAGGGACTAGCGGGGGTCCCACAGATACGCAGTATTTT. Amino acids: CASSVGGGTSGGPTDTQYF.

J is TRBJ1-1 and V is TRBV10-3, with a possible D match to TRBD1 (6 bases). Trimming cost V 2 bases and J 6 bases, with 16 bases left between them. This CDR3 has 15 amino acids. Germline lookup yields CDR1 ENHRY and CDR2 SYGVKD. The CDR3 sequence is CAISEGGRGIAEAFF. The CDR3, as DNA: TGTGCCATCAGTGAGGGAGGCAGGGGTATCGCTGAAGCTTTCTTT.

The rearrangement joins TRBV27 to TRBJ1-1, with 8 bases identical to TRBD1. Germline V gene data show CDR1 as MNHEY and CDR2 as SMNVEV (reference sequence). This CDR3 contains 14 residues. V was clipped by 1 base and J by 7 bases; unmatched bases: 5. This CDR3 reads CASSLFSGGNEAFF. The CDR3, as DNA: TGTGCCAGCAGTTTATTTTCAGGGGGCAATGAAGCTTTCTTT.

The chain couples TRBV12-2 to TRBJ2-1. TRBV12-2 is a pseudogene. The CDR3 has 12 amino acids. The chain's CDR3 is CASRLADNEQFF. Written as DNA, the CDR3 is TGTGCAAGTCGCTTAGCGGACAATGAGCAGTTCTTC.

This sequence joins TRBV7-8 and TRBJ2-3, with D possibly matching TRBD1 (5 bases). CDR3 length equals 11 residues. Germline CDR1 reads SGHVS; CDR2 reads FQNEAQ. Between the trimmed V and J ends, which lost 4 bases and 6 bases, there was a span of 5 bases. CDR3 sequence: CASSYRDTQYF. As DNA, the CDR3 is TGTGCCAGCAGCTACAGGGATACGCAGTATTTT.